This T cell receptor beta chain was documented in a study of T cells in Graves' hyperthyroidism and ophthalmopathy. There are many counts of this clonotype. This CDR3 has 14 residues. The V and J ends lost 6 bases and 0 bases respectively, with 12 bases between them. Germline loops: CDR1 ENHRY, CDR2 SYGVKD. Amplified regions were TCR beta CDR3 sequences from RNA transcripts. HTBI primers were employed in a first-round RT-PCR of the TCR CDR3. TCRdb reprocessed the multiplex PCR reads with MiXCR, giving one entry per CDR3 protein. The sample shows about 560,000 distinct CDR3 sequences, roughly 15% of them seen only once.

Input material: blood. The chain recombines TRBV10-3 with TRBJ2-7; D perhaps matches TRBD1 (5 bases). The source of this sequence is a woman aged 40 to 50 with Graves' hyperthyroidism. CDR3 sequence reads: CAISEDNYSYEQYF. In DNA, the CDR3 is TGTGCCATCAGCGAGGACAATTACTCCTACGAGCAGTACTTC.